The rows below give T cell receptor beta chains drawn from one sample of a study of blood T cell repertoires in COVID-19. Some clones are missing from TCRdb's copy, which holds only in-frame ones; the method was immunoSEQ multiplex PCR. Of some 340,000 clones in the sample, 85% were seen once. Sequenced material: peripheral blood. These TCRs come from a young woman with acute or convalescent COVID-19. CDR3s include the opening cysteine and the closing phenylalanine or tryptophan. Each record gives: CDR3 protein, CDR3 DNA, clone size, D gene, CDR3 length, V gene, J gene. D genes are given only for firm matches. Rows give clone size only sometimes, using once, few, many, or a class for an expanded clone.

CASSPPAGGIYNEQFF	TGTGCCAGCAGCCCCCCAGCGGGGGGGATATACAATGAGCAGTTCTTC	-	TRBD2	16	TRBV11-2	TRBJ2-1
CASSAGAGGPYNEQFF	TGCGCCAGCAGTGCGGGAGCGGGGGGTCCCTACAATGAGCAGTTCTTC	once	TRBD2	16	TRBV10-1	TRBJ2-1
CASSSSSGGKETQYF	TGTGCCAGCAGCTCTTCTAGCGGGGGAAAAGAGACCCAGTACTTC	-	TRBD2	15	TRBV5-4	TRBJ2-5
CASSLLAGGGETQYF	TGTGCCAGCAGCTTACTAGCGGGGGGTGGGGAGACCCAGTACTTC	-	TRBD2	15	TRBV11-2	TRBJ2-5
CASSQRGGYGYTF	TGTGCCAGCAGCCAACGGGGAGGGTATGGCTACACCTTC	few	-	13	TRBV14	TRBJ1-2
CSIYAQGSSGNTIYF	TGCAGCATATACGCGCAAGGGAGCTCTGGAAACACCATATATTTT	once	-	15	TRBV29-1	TRBJ1-3
CASSFFGLEPTHEQYF	TGTGCCAGCAGTTTCTTTGGACTGGAGCCCACCCACGAGCAGTACTTC	-	-	16	TRBV27	TRBJ2-7
CASSPGLGPNEQFF	TGCGCCAGCAGCCCGGGACTAGGCCCCAATGAGCAGTTCTTC	-	TRBD2	14	TRBV5-1	TRBJ2-1
CASSLTWVGQGYMNTEAFF	TGTGCCAGCAGCTTAACCTGGGTGGGACAGGGTTACATGAACACTGAAGCTTTCTTT	once	TRBD1	19	TRBV7-3	TRBJ1-1
CASSGEGNQPQHF	TGCGCCAGCAGTGGAGAGGGCAATCAGCCCCAGCATTTT	-	-	13	TRBV10-2	TRBJ1-5
CASSLVAATNEKLFF	TGTGCCAGCAGCTTAGTTGCAGCAACTAATGAAAAACTGTTTTTT	-	-	15	TRBV7-6	TRBJ1-4
CPREEQYF	TGCCCGAGGGAGGAGCAGTACTTC	-	-	8	TRBV5-1	TRBJ2-7
CASTQGPSSGNTIYF	TGTGCCAGCACTCAGGGCCCGAGCTCTGGAAACACCATATATTTT	few	-	15	TRBV6-5	TRBJ1-3
CASSPGAGDTDTQYF	TGTGCCAGCAGCCCCGGGGCAGGGGACACAGATACGCAGTATTTT	-	-	15	TRBV7-2	TRBJ2-3
CASSLISPGPEAFF	TGTGCCAGCTCACTCATCTCCCCGGGTCCTGAAGCTTTCTTT	few	-	14	TRBV18	TRBJ1-1
CASSLEETSGRALSYNEQFF	TGTGCCAGCAGCTTAGAGGAGACTAGCGGGAGGGCCCTCTCCTACAATGAGCAGTTCTTC	-	TRBD2	20	TRBV11-3	TRBJ2-1
CAWSVPGLSKGNTEAFF	TGTGCCTGGAGTGTACCGGGACTCAGTAAGGGTAACACTGAAGCTTTCTTT	few	-	17	TRBV30	TRBJ1-1
CASSVDVADFTDTQYF	TGTGCCAGCAGCGTAGACGTAGCGGATTTCACAGATACGCAGTATTTT	-	-	16	TRBV9	TRBJ2-3
CAISGDSLNTEAFF	TGTGCCATCAGTGGAGACAGCTTGAACACTGAAGCTTTCTTT	-	-	14	TRBV10-3	TRBJ1-1
CASSIFGTGYQPQHF	TGTGCCAGTAGTATTTTTGGGACAGGTTATCAGCCCCAGCATTTT	few	TRBD1	15	TRBV19	TRBJ1-5
CASSPGTGGYNSPLHF	TGTGCCAGCAGCCCCGGGACAGGGGGATATAATTCACCCCTCCACTTT	-	TRBD1	16	TRBV28	TRBJ1-6
CATSEGQENQPQHF	TGTGCCACCAGCGAGGGACAGGAAAATCAGCCCCAGCATTTT	few	TRBD1	14	TRBV15	TRBJ1-5
CASSLMGTSGGADEQFF	TGTGCCAGCAGCTTAATGGGTACTAGCGGGGGGGCCGATGAGCAGTTCTTC	once	TRBD2	17	TRBV7-9	TRBJ2-1
CAISRDRDNSPLHF	TGTGCCATCAGTAGGGACAGGGATAATTCACCCCTCCACTTT	-	TRBD1	14	TRBV10-3	TRBJ1-6
CASNQWDSGTEAFF	TGTGCCAGTAATCAATGGGATTCGGGAACTGAAGCTTTCTTT	-	-	14	TRBV19	TRBJ1-1
CASRLAPRGGLVYEQYF	TGTGCAAGTCGCTTAGCGCCGCGGGGAGGACTGGTTTACGAGCAGTACTTC	-	-	17	TRBV12-2	TRBJ2-7
CASSFPEKGDTGELFF	TGTGCCAGCAGCTTCCCGGAAAAGGGGGACACCGGGGAGCTGTTTTTT	-	-	16	TRBV7-3	TRBJ2-2
CASSYLDRGTEAFF	TGTGCCAGCAGTTACCTCGACAGGGGAACTGAAGCTTTCTTT	-	TRBD1	14	TRBV6-5	TRBJ1-1
CASSYSGREGYEQYF	TGTGCCAGCAGTTACTCGGGCAGGGAAGGATACGAGCAGTACTTC	few	-	15	TRBV6-5	TRBJ2-7
CASSIGHSYGYTF	TGTGCCAGCAGCATCGGACACAGCTATGGCTACACCTTC	-	-	13	TRBV7-3	TRBJ1-2
CASSQNSGGYTF	TGCGCCAGCAGCCAAAACAGTGGGGGCTACACCTTC	-	-	12	TRBV4-1	TRBJ1-2
CASRPQEPSYEQYF	TGTGCCAGCAGACCCCAGGAACCATCCTACGAGCAGTACTTC	-	-	14	TRBV28	TRBJ2-7
CASNLRQGFQFF	TGTGCCAGCAATTTAAGACAGGGGTTTCAGTTCTTC	-	TRBD1	12	TRBV28	TRBJ2-1
CASSLTGPGQETQYF	TGTGCCAGCAGCCTGACAGGCCCAGGCCAAGAGACCCAGTACTTC	-	-	15	TRBV21-1	TRBJ2-5
CATQGVTNEKLFF	TGTGCCACCCAGGGGGTTACTAATGAAAAACTGTTTTTT	-	TRBD1	13	TRBV19	TRBJ1-4
CASSLEWSSGIHYEQYF	TGTGCCAGCAGCTTAGAATGGTCCAGCGGGATACACTACGAGCAGTACTTC	-	TRBD2	17	TRBV11-2	TRBJ2-7
CASMGPSQANYGYTF	TGTGCCAGCATGGGGCCTTCCCAAGCTAACTATGGCTACACCTTC	-	-	15	TRBV6-5	TRBJ1-2
CASSFGGGGTDTGELFF	TGTGCCAGCAGCTTCGGGGGTGGCGGGACCGACACCGGGGAGCTGTTTTTT	-	-	17	TRBV7-9	TRBJ2-2
CAGWGAANTEAFF	TGTGCCGGGTGGGGCGCCGCGAACACTGAAGCTTTCTTT	once	-	13	TRBV2	TRBJ1-1
CASSVEDGSQGAVYEQYF	TGTGCCAGCAGCGTAGAGGATGGATCCCAAGGTGCGGTGTACGAGCAGTACTTC	-	-	18	TRBV9	TRBJ2-7
CASSLGGQGSGNTIYF	TGTGCCAGCAGCTTAGGGGGCCAGGGCTCTGGAAACACCATATATTTT	-	-	16	TRBV7-2	TRBJ1-3
CASSSGRGEQFF	TGTGCCAGTAGCTCGGGCAGGGGAGAGCAGTTCTTC	-	-	12	TRBV19	TRBJ2-1
CASSSFRGGNTIYF	TGCGCCAGCAGCTCCTTCCGCGGCGGAAACACCATATATTTT	-	-	14	TRBV5-1	TRBJ1-3
CASSLSSGIGTGELFF	TGTGCCAGCAGTTTATCGAGCGGGATCGGCACCGGGGAGCTGTTTTTT	-	TRBD2	16	TRBV27	TRBJ2-2
CASSARLSSGNTIYF	TGTGCCAGCAGCGCGCGGTTGAGCTCTGGAAACACCATATATTTT	-	-	15	TRBV6-6	TRBJ1-3
CASISGRDSYEQYF	TGTGCCAGCATTAGCGGGAGGGACTCCTACGAGCAGTACTTC	-	TRBD2	14	TRBV2	TRBJ2-7
CASSKVAQASSYEQYF	TGTGCCAGCAGCAAAGTAGCACAGGCTAGCTCCTACGAGCAGTACTTC	-	-	16	TRBV21-1	TRBJ2-7
CASSEGEVTEAFF	TGTGCCAGCAGTGAAGGAGAGGTCACTGAAGCTTTCTTT	few	-	13	TRBV6-1	TRBJ1-1
CASRVAGVVETQYF	TGTGCCAGCAGGGTGGCGGGAGTAGTGGAGACCCAGTACTTC	-	TRBD2	14	TRBV7-9	TRBJ2-5